What follows are 11 T cell receptor beta chains derived from one specimen sequenced in a study of OX40 agonist ivuxolimab in advanced cancers. Repertoires were generated with immunoSEQ multiplex PCR, while TCRdb's copy carries only in-frame clones and drops some. The data contain about 59,000 clones, 80% to 90% of them singletons. Material: CD4+ or CD8+ T cells sorted from blood, obtained in a trial of the OX40 agonist ivuxolimab. The receptor source for this set is an adult with an advanced solid tumor such as melanoma, head and neck, liver or kidney cancer.

This clone has just a few counts. The rearrangement joins TRBV27 to TRBJ1-1, with D tentatively TRBD1 (6 bases). In germline, CDR1 is MNHEY, CDR2 SMNVEV (reference sequence). V was clipped by 6 bases and J by 3 bases, with 14 bases between them. The CDR3 length is 14 residues. This CDR3 is CASSRREGDTEAFF. The CDR3 DNA reads as TGTGCCAGCAGCCGTCGGGAGGGGGACACTGAAGCTTTCTTT.

The J gene is TRBJ2-3, the V gene TRBV5-5; 7 bases are a match to TRBD1. The trim removed 5 bases at V and 4 bases at J, leaving 7 bases unmatched. CDR3 length: 14 amino acids. The germline CDR1 and CDR2 sequences are SGHKS and YYEKEE (reference sequence). The CDR3 reads CASRFSGTADTQYF. For the CDR3, the DNA is TGTGCCAGCAGGTTTTCAGGGACAGCAGATACGCAGTATTTT.

In nucleotides, the CDR3 is TGTGCCAGCAGGGAAAGTAGGGAAACCTACGAGCAGTACTTC. It specifies CASRESRETYEQYF. The chain is built from TRBV2 and TRBJ2-7, with D unclear. V gave up 6 bases and J gave up 2 bases, with 14 bases separating them. The CDR3 has 14 amino acids. CDR1 is SNHLY and CDR2 is FYNNEI in the germline V gene.

The chain couples TRBV23-1 to TRBJ2-7; 7 nucleotides line up with TRBD1. TRBV23-1 is an open reading frame whose function is uncertain. The CDR3 is made up of 16 amino acids. J lost 3 bases, V lost 7 bases, and 15 bases had no gene match. The CDR3 DNA reads TGCGCCAGCACCCGATGGGGGACAGAGGGCCTCTACGAGCAGTACTTC. Translation: CASTRWGTEGLYEQYF.

V is TRBV9 and J is TRBJ2-1, with a weak D call TRBD2 (7 bases). The germline V gene encodes CDR1 SGDLS and CDR2 YYNGEE. This CDR3 has 15 residues. V was pared by 0 bases and J by 3 bases, with 10 bases between. The CDR3 protein is CASSVGGGDYNEQFF. CDR3 in DNA: TGTGCCAGCAGCGTAGGCGGGGGCGACTACAATGAGCAGTTCTTC.

This clone occurred a few times. The V call is TRBV2, the J call TRBJ1-2; 7 bases align to TRBD1. The V gene's germline CDR1 is SNHLY and CDR2 FYNNEI. The CDR3 totals 13 residues. The V gene end was trimmed by 4 bases and the J gene end by 6 bases; junction bases not matched to a gene: 5. As DNA, the CDR3 is TGTGCCAGCAGTGGGGGCAGGGGGGATGGCTACACCTTC. Its translation is CASSGGRGDGYTF.

The rearrangement links TRBV27 to TRBJ2-2, with 9 bases lining up with TRBD1. V shed 10 bases, J shed 4 bases, and the junction held 4 bases outside the gene matches. Germline values: CDR1 MNHEY, CDR2 SMNVEV (reference sequence). The length of the CDR3 is 13 residues. CDR3 region: CAKGQGPTGELFF. The CDR3 DNA follows: TGTGCCAAGGGACAGGGTCCCACCGGGGAGCTGTTTTTT.

V usage is TRBV12-5 and J usage is TRBJ1-2; D is undetermined. The CDR3 covers 14 residues. V lost 3 bases and J lost 2, with 10 bases in between. Germline V lookup: CDR1 LGHNT, CDR2 FRNRAP. The CDR3 nucleotides are TGTGCTAGTGGTTTAAACCCGCTCAACTATGGCTACACCTTC. It is translated as CASGLNPLNYGYTF. Using reference TRBV12-5 and TRBJ1-2 for the parts outside the CDR3, the full variable domain is DARVTQTPRHKVTEMGQEVTMRCQPILGHNTVFWYRQTMMQGLELLAYFRNRAPLDDSGMPKDRFSAEMPDATLATLKIQPSEPRDSAVYFCASGLNPLNYGYTFGSGTRLTVV.

The chain couples TRBV5-1 to TRBJ1-1; D is possibly TRBD1 (6 bases). This CDR3 is built from 14 residues. V lost 4 bases and J 0 bases, leaving 10 bases between the germline ends. CDR1 and CDR2 from the germline V gene are SGHRS and YFSETQ. CDR3 DNA sequence: TGCGCCAGCAGCGTCAGGGGCCTGAACACTGAAGCTTTCTTT. Translating gives CASSVRGLNTEAFF.

The chain joins TRBV2 to TRBJ2-3; unclear D gene. Germline V CDR1 and CDR2: SNHLY, FYNNEI. There are 12 residues in the CDR3. The V gene lost 8 bases and the J gene lost 2 bases, with 8 bases spanning the gap. The CDR3 coding sequence is TGTGCCAGCCAGCAGTCCACAGATACGCAGTATTTT. Translating it yields CASQQSTDTQYF. The variable domain in full, with the rest retrieved from reference TRBV2 and TRBJ2-3, is EPEVTQTPSHQVTQMGQEVILRCVPISNHLYFYWYRQILGQKVEFLVSFYNNEISEKSEIFDDQFSVERPDGSNFTLKIRSTKLEDSAMYFCASQQSTDTQYFGPGTRLTVL.

The V and J genes are TRBV11-2 and TRBJ1-1, with 7 positions matching TRBD1. With 4 bases clipped from V and 3 bases from J, the junction kept 14 bases outside the gene matches. Germline CDR1 SGHAT, CDR2 FQNNGV. CDR3 length: 17 amino acids. CDR3 in DNA: TGTGCCAGCAGCTCTAGTTGGAGACAGGGTAGCGACACTGAAGCTTTCTTT. This codes for CASSSSWRQGSDTEAFF.